This TCR beta chain derives from a study of T-cell memory formation after mild COVID-19. Findings of the study overall: Clones shrinking between day 15 and 85 showed a balanced CD4/CD8 split, and those that grew later tilted toward CD4+.

The germline CDR1 and CDR2 sequences are SGHAT and FQNNGV. The V segment lost 5 bases and the J segment 3 bases; nucleotides outside the gene matches: 7. The CDR3 contains 15 residues. Using its own MiXCR run on the 5' RACE reads, TCRdb lists one record per CDR3 protein. The table includes around 450,000 distinct CDR3 sequences, around 20% detected once. As concerns this clonotype: What it binds is unknown.

The V gene is TRBV11-2, the J gene TRBJ1-1; 9 bases are shared with TRBD1. The receptor was isolated from an adult woman who had mild COVID-19 (a few samples of this study predate the infection). Cell type and time point are not known. Material: PBMCs or a T cell subset sorted from them (not recorded which). The CDR3 here is CASSITGGVYTEAFF. As DNA, the CDR3 is TGTGCCAGCAGCATAACAGGGGGCGTTTACACTGAAGCTTTCTTT.